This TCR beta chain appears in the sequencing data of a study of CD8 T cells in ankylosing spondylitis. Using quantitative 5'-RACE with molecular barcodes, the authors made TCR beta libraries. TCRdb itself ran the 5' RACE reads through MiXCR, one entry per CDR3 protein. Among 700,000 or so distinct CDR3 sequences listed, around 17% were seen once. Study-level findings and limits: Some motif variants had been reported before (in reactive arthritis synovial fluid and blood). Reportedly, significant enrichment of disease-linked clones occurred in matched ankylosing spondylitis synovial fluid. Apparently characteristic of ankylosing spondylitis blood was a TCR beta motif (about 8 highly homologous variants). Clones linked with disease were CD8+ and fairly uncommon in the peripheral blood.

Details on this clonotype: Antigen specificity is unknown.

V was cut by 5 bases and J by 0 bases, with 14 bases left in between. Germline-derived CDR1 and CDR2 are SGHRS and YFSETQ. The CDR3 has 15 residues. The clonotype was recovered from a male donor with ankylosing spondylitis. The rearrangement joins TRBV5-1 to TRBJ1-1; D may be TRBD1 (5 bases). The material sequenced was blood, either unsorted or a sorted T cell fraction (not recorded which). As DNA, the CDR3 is TGCGCCAGCAGAGACCGACAGACTGTGAACACTGAAGCTTTCTTT. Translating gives CASRDRQTVNTEAFF.